This TCR beta chain was sequenced during a study of breast tumors, draining lymph nodes, adjacent tissues. This clonotype was counted many times. The target antigen is unknown. The germline gives CDR1 SGHTA, CDR2 FQGNSA. The CDR3 contains 11 residues. Trimming stripped 5 bases from V and 11 bases from J, with 9 bases between. Via MiXCR, TCRdb re-called the multiplex PCR reads, giving one row per CDR3 protein. The data show about 60,000 distinct CDR3 sequences, approximately 57% seen once. General observations from the study: The lymph node origin of tumor T cells was framed as consistent with a hypothesis, not demonstrated.

Sequencing was carried out using breast tumor tissue. The receptor was isolated from a female donor with breast cancer. Some clones in this sample may be carry-over from other donors' samples. The gene calls are TRBV7-2 and TRBJ2-2; D gene uncertain. CDR3 nucleotide sequence: TGTGCCAGCAGCCAGACTGGAGAGCTGTTTTTT. It is translated as CASSQTGELFF.